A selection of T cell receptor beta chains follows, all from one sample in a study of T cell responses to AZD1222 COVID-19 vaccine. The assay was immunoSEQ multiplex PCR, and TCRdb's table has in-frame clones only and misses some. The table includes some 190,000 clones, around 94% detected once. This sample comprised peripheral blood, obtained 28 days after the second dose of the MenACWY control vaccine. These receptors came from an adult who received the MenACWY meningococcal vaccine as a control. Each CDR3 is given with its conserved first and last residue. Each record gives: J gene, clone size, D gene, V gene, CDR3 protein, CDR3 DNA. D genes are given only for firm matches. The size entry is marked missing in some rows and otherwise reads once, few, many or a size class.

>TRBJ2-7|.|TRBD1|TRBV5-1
CASRRTGSQSYEQYF
TGCGCCAGCAGGCGGACAGGGTCGCAGTCCTACGAGCAGTACTTC
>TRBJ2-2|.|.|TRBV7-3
CASSASATGELFF
TGTGCCAGCAGCGCTAGCGCAACCGGGGAGCTGTTTTTT
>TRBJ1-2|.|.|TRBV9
CASSVFGSSNYGYTF
TGTGCCAGCAGCGTTTTTGGGTCCTCTAACTATGGCTACACCTTC
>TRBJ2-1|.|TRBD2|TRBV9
CASSEREGTNEQFF
TGTGCCAGCAGCGAGCGGGAGGGTACGAATGAGCAGTTCTTC
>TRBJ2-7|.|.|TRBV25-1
CASSGLGATYEQYF
TGTGCCAGCAGCGGACTGGGGGCCACCTACGAGCAGTACTTC
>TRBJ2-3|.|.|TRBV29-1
CSVEGTGSTDTQYF
TGCAGCGTTGAAGGCACAGGGAGCACAGATACGCAGTATTTT
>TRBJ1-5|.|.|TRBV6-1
CASSEVGGNQPQHF
TGTGCCAGCAGTGAAGTGGGGGGCAATCAGCCCCAGCATTTT
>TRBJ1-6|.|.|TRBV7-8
CASSLLQGNSPLHF
TGTGCCAGCAGCTTATTACAAGGGAATTCACCCCTCCACTTT
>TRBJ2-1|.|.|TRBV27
CASSYPGDDNSYNEQFF
TGTGCCAGCAGTTACCCGGGAGATGATAACTCCTACAATGAGCAGTTCTTC
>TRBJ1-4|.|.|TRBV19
CASSIGRALNEKLFF
TGTGCCAGTAGTATAGGACGGGCTTTAAATGAAAAACTGTTTTTT
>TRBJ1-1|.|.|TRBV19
CASSKRAGAGTEAFF
TGTGCCAGTAGTAAGAGGGCAGGTGCCGGCACTGAAGCTTTCTTT
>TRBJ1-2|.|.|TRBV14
CASSQDEGIYGYTF
TGTGCCAGCAGCCAAGATGAGGGTATCTATGGCTACACCTTC
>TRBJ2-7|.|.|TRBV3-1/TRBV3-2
CASSQVWARDRYSYEQYF
TGTGCCAGCAGCCAAGTTTGGGCCCGGGACCGCTACTCCTACGAGCAGTACTTC
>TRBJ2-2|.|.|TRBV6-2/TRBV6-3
CASSYNRPPNTGELFF
TGTGCCAGCAGTTACAACAGGCCACCAAACACCGGGGAGCTGTTTTTT
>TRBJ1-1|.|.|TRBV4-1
CASSRSGGGNTEAFF
TGCGCCAGCAGCCGAAGTGGGGGCGGTAACACTGAAGCTTTCTTT
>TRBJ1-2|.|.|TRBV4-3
CASSQGVPGLLGYTF
TGCGCCAGCAGCCAAGGAGTTCCGGGACTCCTTGGCTACACCTTC
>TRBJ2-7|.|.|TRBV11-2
CASSSTGPHEQYF
TGTGCCAGCAGCTCCACAGGCCCCCACGAGCAGTACTTC
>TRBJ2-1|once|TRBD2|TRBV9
CASSVDLAGPTGEQFF
TGTGCCAGCAGCGTAGACCTAGCGGGACCGACAGGTGAGCAGTTCTTC
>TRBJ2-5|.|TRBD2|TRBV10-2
CASSNQLAGGLETQYF
TGCGCCAGCAGTAATCAATTAGCGGGAGGTTTAGAGACCCAGTACTTC
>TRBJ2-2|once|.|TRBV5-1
CASSLDWELFF
TGCGCCAGCAGCTTGGATTGGGAGCTGTTTTTT
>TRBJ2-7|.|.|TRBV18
CASSPSDSYEQYF
TGTGCCAGCTCACCTTCAGACAGCTACGAGCAGTACTTC
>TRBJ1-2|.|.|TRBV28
CASIANYGYTF
TGTGCCAGCATCGCTAACTATGGCTACACCTTC
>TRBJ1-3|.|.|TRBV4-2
CASSQDPEHPGNTIYF
TGTGCCAGCAGCCAAGACCCGGAACATCCTGGAAACACCATATATTTT
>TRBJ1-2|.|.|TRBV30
CAWTRQDGQGYTF
TGTGCCTGGACAAGGCAGGACGGCCAAGGCTACACCTTC
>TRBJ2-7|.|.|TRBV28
CASRGRVRNEQYF
TGTGCCAGCAGAGGACGGGTTCGAAACGAGCAGTACTTC
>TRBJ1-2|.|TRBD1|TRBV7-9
CASSPRDRGPLNYGYTF
TGTGCCAGCAGCCCCCGGGACAGGGGCCCACTTAACTATGGCTACACCTTC
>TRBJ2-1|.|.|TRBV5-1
CASSAAPVGGNEQFF
TGCGCCAGCAGCGCCGCGCCTGTCGGGGGTAATGAGCAGTTCTTC
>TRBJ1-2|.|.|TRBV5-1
CASSPQGDGYTF
TGCGCCAGCTCCCCACAGGGAGATGGCTACACCTTC
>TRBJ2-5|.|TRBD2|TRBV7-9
CASRPSGGANVETQYF
TGTGCCAGCAGACCTAGCGGGGGGGCCAATGTGGAGACCCAGTACTTC
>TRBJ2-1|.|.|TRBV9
CASSVEGGLYNEQFF
TGTGCCAGCAGCGTAGAGGGGGGGCTCTACAATGAGCAGTTCTTC
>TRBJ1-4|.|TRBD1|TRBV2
CASQGGTVATNEKLFF
TGTGCCAGTCAGGGGGGGACAGTGGCAACTAATGAAAAACTGTTTTTT
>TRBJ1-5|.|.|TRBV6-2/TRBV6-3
CASSYSGLQPQHF
TGTGCCAGCAGTTACTCCGGGTTACAGCCCCAGCATTTT
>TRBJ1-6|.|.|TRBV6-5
CASSLTVGSPLHF
TGTGCCAGCAGTCTGACAGTCGGTTCACCCCTCCACTTT
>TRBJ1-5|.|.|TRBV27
CASSWAGSNQPQHF
TGTGCCAGCAGTTGGGCGGGGAGCAATCAGCCCCAGCATTTT
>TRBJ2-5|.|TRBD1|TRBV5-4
CASSGRDRVQETQYF
TGTGCCAGCAGCGGCCGGGACAGGGTGCAAGAGACCCAGTACTTC
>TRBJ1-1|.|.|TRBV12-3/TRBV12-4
CASSLMNTEAFF
TGTGCCAGCAGTTTGATGAACACTGAAGCTTTCTTT
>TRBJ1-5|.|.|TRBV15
CATSRVGQLDSRHQPQHF
TGTGCCACCAGCAGAGTAGGACAGCTGGACAGCAGACATCAGCCCCAGCATTTT
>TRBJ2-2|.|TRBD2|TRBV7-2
CASSPELAGWTGELFF
TGTGCCAGCAGCCCGGAGCTAGCGGGATGGACCGGGGAGCTGTTTTTT
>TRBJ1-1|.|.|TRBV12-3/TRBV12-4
CASAGGSGTEAFF
TGTGCCAGTGCGGGAGGATCCGGCACTGAAGCTTTCTTT
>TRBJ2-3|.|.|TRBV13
CASSSPNIPDTQYF
TGTGCCAGCAGCTCCCCAAATATTCCAGATACGCAGTATTTT
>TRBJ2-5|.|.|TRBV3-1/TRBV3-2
CASSHPGETQYF
TGTGCCAGCAGCCACCCCGGGGAGACCCAGTACTTC
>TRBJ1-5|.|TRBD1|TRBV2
CASRGTGGFNQPQHF
TGTGCCAGCAGAGGGACAGGGGGCTTCAATCAGCCCCAGCATTTT
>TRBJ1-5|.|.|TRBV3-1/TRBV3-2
CASSLGIGQNQPQHF
TGTGCCAGCAGCCTAGGGATAGGGCAGAATCAGCCCCAGCATTTT
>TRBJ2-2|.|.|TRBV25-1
CASGDTNTGELFF
TGTGCCAGCGGGGACACAAACACCGGGGAGCTGTTTTTT
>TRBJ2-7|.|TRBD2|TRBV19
CASRLAGGPDVSYEQYF
TGTGCCAGTAGACTAGCGGGAGGGCCCGATGTATCCTACGAGCAGTACTTC
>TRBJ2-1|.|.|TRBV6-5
CASSYSGNEQFF
TGTGCCAGCAGTTACTCGGGGAATGAGCAGTTCTTC
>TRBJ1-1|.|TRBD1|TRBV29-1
CSASGGLGTEAFF
TGCAGCGCTTCAGGGGGCTTGGGCACTGAAGCTTTCTTT
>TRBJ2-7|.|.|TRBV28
CATLLGRDSSFYEQYF
TGTGCCACATTGCTCGGGAGAGACAGTTCTTTCTACGAGCAGTACTTC
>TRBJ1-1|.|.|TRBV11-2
CASSLGRVNTEAFF
TGTGCCAGCAGCTTAGGACGGGTGAACACTGAAGCTTTCTTT
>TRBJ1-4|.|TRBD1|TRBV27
CASGLNRGNEKLFF
TGTGCCAGCGGGCTGAACAGGGGTAATGAAAAACTGTTTTTT
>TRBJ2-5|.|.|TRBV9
CASSSLGGGQETQYF
TGTGCCAGCAGTTCCCTAGGGGGGGGGCAAGAGACCCAGTACTTC
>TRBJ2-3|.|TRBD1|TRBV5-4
CASSGTGVPDTQYF
TGTGCCAGTTCCGGGACAGGGGTCCCAGATACGCAGTATTTT